The rows below give T cell receptor delta chains drawn from one sample of a study of Vδ1+ human thymocytes. TCRdb re-analyzed the multiplex PCR reads via CATT. The profile shows about 27,000 delta-chain clones, approximately 30% of them singletons. Specimen: Vdelta1+ gamma-delta thymocytes from the thymus. All receptors come from a boy under two years old who had congenital heart surgery. Each CDR3 is given with its conserved first and last residue. D genes are given only for firm matches. Clone size is stated in some rows and not others, as once, few, many or a class when expanded.

>TRDJ1|medium-sized|TRDV1|NA
CALGDLRVYTDKLIF
TGTGCTCTTGGGGACCTAAGGGTGTACACCGATAAACTCATCTTT
>TRDJ1|few|TRDV1|TRDD3
CALGAPTWYWGIPDKLIF
TGTGCTCTTGGAGCTCCTACATGGTACTGGGGGATACCCGATAAACTCATCTTT
>TRDJ1|NA|TRDV1|NA
CALGPRTDGGTHPPYTDKLIF
TGTGCTCTTGGGCCCCGAACGGATGGGGGGACTCATCCCCCGTACACCGATAAACTCATCTTT
>TRDJ1|few|TRDV1|TRDD3
CALGEFANAYGGYAGTDKLIF
TGTGCTCTTGGGGAATTTGCGAATGCCTACGGGGGATACGCGGGCACCGATAAACTCATCTTT
>TRDJ1|few|TRDV1|NA
CALGELGDCLTDKLIF
TGTGCTCTTGGGGAACTAGGGGACTGCCTAACCGATAAACTCATCTTT
>TRDJ1|few|TRDV1|NA
CALGEYPGPALGVNTDKLIF
TGTGCTCTTGGGGAATATCCTGGTCCAGCTTTGGGGGTGAACACCGATAAACTCATCTTT
>TRDJ1|many|TRDV1|NA
CALGDWGPSWRDQCKYTDKLIF
TGTGCTCTTGGGGACTGGGGGCCTTCCTGGCGGGATCAGTGTAAGTACACCGATAAACTCATCTTT
>TRDJ1|few|TRDV1|NA
CALGSTVGMPLGKLIF
TGTGCTCTTGGATCGACCGTCGGGATGCCCCTGGGTAAACTCATCTTT
>TRDJ1|NA|TRDV1|TRDD3
CALGEPTVLGDKLIF
TGTGCTCTTGGGGAACCCACCGTACTGGGGGATAAACTCATCTTT
>TRDJ1|few|TRDV1|TRDD3
CALGRRGAGGYCLYRYKLIF
TGTGCCCTTGGGCGACGCGGTGCTGGGGGATACTGCCTCTACAGGTATAAACTCATCTTT
>TRDJ1|NA|TRDV1|TRDD3
CALGNSPQQMGDTGYTDKLIF
TGTGCTCTTGGGAACTCCCCCCAGCAAATGGGGGATACGGGGTACACCGATAAACTCATCTTT
>TRDJ1|NA|TRDV1|NA
CALGFGDLFDKLIF
TGTGCTCTTGGCTTCGGGGATCTTTTCGATAAACTCATCTTT
>TRDJ1|NA|TRDV1|TRDD3
CALGEPHSYSGDTRTDKLIF
TGTGCTCTTGGGGAACCTCATTCCTACTCGGGGGATACGCGTACCGATAAACTCATCTTT
>TRDJ1|few|TRDV1|NA
CALGELGRASYDWGTASTDKLIF
TGTGCTCTTGGGGAACTAGGGCGGGCTTCCTACGACTGGGGGACCGCGAGCACCGATAAACTCATCTTT
>TRDJ1|many|TRDV1|TRDD3
CALGIPPSWWGIRDTDKLIF
TGTGCTCTTGGGATACCCCCCTCCTGGTGGGGGATACGGGACACCGATAAACTCATCTTT
>TRDJ1|NA|TRDV1|TRDD3
CALGGAFLYWGIPGTDKLIF
TGTGCTCTTGGGGGGGCCTTCTTGTACTGGGGGATACCGGGGACCGATAAACTCATCTTT
>TRDJ1|NA|TRDV1|TRDD3
CALGEPQGIRRYTDKLIF
TGTGCTCTTGGGGAACCCCAGGGGATACGACGGTACACCGATAAACTCATCTTT
>TRDJ1|few|TRDV1|TRDD3
CALGEFGGYADSTDKLIF
TGTGCTCTTGGGGAATTCGGCGGATACGCTGATAGCACCGATAAACTCATCTTT
>TRDJ1|NA|TRDV1|TRDD3
CALGERQPGPALGDTLRLYTDKLIF
TGTGCTCTTGGGGAACGCCAACCTGGTCCCGCTCTGGGGGATACGCTCCGGCTTTACACCGATAAACTCATCTTT
>TRDJ1|medium-sized|TRDV1|NA
CALGEVDPFFRGWAATDKLIF
TGTGCTCTTGGGGAAGTGGACCCCTTCTTCCGGGGGTGGGCCGCCACCGATAAACTCATCTTT
>TRDJ2|NA|TRDV1|NA
CALGGPEVMALTAQLFF
TGTGCTCTTGGGGGCCCTGAAGTAATGGCTTTGACAGCACAACTCTTCTTT
>TRDJ1|NA|TRDV1|TRDD3
CALGPRSGGSPPDMYTDKLIF
TGTGCTCTTGGGCCTCGATCTGGGGGATCACCCCCCGATATGTACACCGATAAACTCATCTTT
>TRDJ1|few|TRDV1|TRDD2
CALGDPFLLFVLDTDKLIF
TGTGCTCTTGGGGACCCCTTCCTTCTTTTCGTACTAGACACCGATAAACTCATCTTT
>TRDJ1|few|TRDV1|NA
CALGEPYFLRTGGVDKLIF
TGTGCTCTTGGGGAACCATACTTCCTACGCACTGGGGGTGTCGATAAACTCATCTTT
>TRDJ1|few|TRDV1|NA
CALQSTAGDYTDKLIF
TGTGCTCTCCAGAGTACGGCTGGAGACTACACCGATAAACTCATCTTT
>TRDJ1|NA|TRDV1|TRDD3
CALGERSYWGIRTDKLIF
TGTGCTCTTGGGGAACGTTCGTACTGGGGGATACGGACCGATAAACTCATCTTT
>TRDJ1|medium-sized|TRDV1|NA
CALGPTRVLSGDTDKLIF
TGTGCTCTTGGACCCACCCGTGTCCTGTCGGGGGACACCGATAAACTCATCTTT
>TRDJ1|few|TRDV1|TRDD3
CALGELGKRPGGYATYTDKLIF
TGTGCTCTTGGGGAACTAGGTAAAAGACCTGGGGGATACGCGACGTACACCGATAAACTCATCTTT
>TRDJ1|NA|TRDV1|NA
CALGGSRHSDTDKLIF
TGTGCTCTTGGGGGTAGTCGCCACTCGGACACCGATAAACTCATCTTT
>TRDJ2|many|TRDV1|NA
CALGDVGGTKGLTAQLFF
TGTGCTCTTGGGGATGTAGGGGGAACGAAGGGGCTGACAGCACAACTCTTCTTT
>TRDJ1|NA|TRDV1|NA
CALGELAYSHLYTDKLIF
TGTGCTCTTGGGGAACTAGCGTACTCCCATCTATACACCGATAAACTCATCTTT
>TRDJ1|few|TRDV1|NA
CALGEIGGCCHLGYTDKLIF
TGTGCTCTTGGGGAAATTGGGGGTTGCTGCCATTTAGGGTACACCGATAAACTCATCTTT
>TRDJ1|NA|TRDV1|NA
CALGELPPVLGSTTDKLIF
TGTGCTCTTGGGGAACTTCCTCCGGTACTGGGTTCAACGACCGATAAACTCATCTTT
>TRDJ1|NA|TRDV1|NA
CALGEGAVFPGRGKLIF
TGTGCTCTTGGGGAAGGTGCCGTTTTCCCCGGCCGGGGTAAACTCATCTTT
>TRDJ1|NA|TRDV1|TRDD3
CALEELGPWGIPFYTDKLIF
TGTGCTCTTGAGGAACTGGGGCCCTGGGGGATACCCTTTTACACCGATAAACTCATCTTT
>TRDJ1|NA|TRDV1|NA
CALGELPLPKLPGGRTDKLIF
TGTGCTCTTGGGGAACTCCCCCTTCCTAAGTTGCCTGGGGGACGAACCGATAAACTCATCTTT
>TRDJ2|few|TRDV1|NA
CALGALFPLTPPLTAQLFF
TGTGCTCTTGGGGCCCTATTTCCTTTAACCCCACCTTTGACAGCACAACTCTTCTTT
>TRDJ1|few|TRDV1|TRDD3
CALGERGQIPDFYWGIHTDKLIF
TGTGCTCTTGGGGAACGTGGGCAGATACCAGATTTTTACTGGGGGATCCACACCGATAAACTCATCTTT
>TRDJ1|few|TRDV1|TRDD3
CALGGAATSYPILGIPLYTDKLIF
TGTGCTCTTGGGGGCGCAGCTACTTCTTACCCAATACTGGGGATACCCCTGTACACCGATAAACTCATCTTT
>TRDJ1|NA|TRDV1|TRDD3
CALGLTFAGYASTDNLIF
TGTGCTCTTGGGCTTACGTTCGCGGGATACGCGAGCACCGATAACCTCATCTTT
>TRDJ1|NA|TRDV1|NA
CALGELGIRTGGFFPSLIF
TGTGCTCTTGGGGAACTGGGTATACGAACTGGAGGATTTTTCCCCTCACTCATCTTT
>TRDJ1|NA|TRDV1|NA
CALGEPIPTRTGGYGYDKLIF
TGTGCTCTTGGGGAACCAATTCCTACCCGTACTGGGGGCTACGGTTACGATAAACTCATCTTT
>TRDJ1|NA|TRDV1|NA
CALGESFPTYWGPARATDKLIF
TGTGCTCTTGGGGAATCATTTCCTACGTACTGGGGGCCCGCGCGGGCCACCGATAAACTCATCTTT
>TRDJ1|NA|TRDV1|TRDD3
CALGETGGYAMISYTDKLIF
TGTGCTCTCGGGGAAACTGGGGGATACGCCATGATCTCGTACACCGATAAACTCATCTTT
>TRDJ1|NA|TRDV1|TRDD3
CALEELGVLGDWYTDKLIF
TGTGCTCTTGAGGAACTCGGCGTACTGGGGGATTGGTACACCGATAAACTCATCTTT
>TRDJ1|NA|TRDV1|TRDD3
CALGEILIHSFPTGGPSIKLIF
TGTGCTCTTGGGGAGATCCTTATTCATTCCTTCCCTACTGGGGGCCCTAGTATAAAACTCATCTTT
>TRDJ1|few|TRDV1|TRDD3
CALGERGLPTYWGIRYTDKLIF
TGTGCTCTTGGGGAAAGGGGCCTTCCTACTTACTGGGGGATAAGGTACACCGATAAACTCATCTTT
>TRDJ1|few|TRDV1|TRDD3
CALGERLPGVLLGATLGYDKLIF
TGTGCTCTTGGGGAACGTCTCCCCGGGGTTTTACTGGGGGCTACGCTCGGGTACGATAAACTCATCTTT
>TRDJ1|few|TRDV1|TRDD3
CALGAIPNWGIREYTDKLIF
TGTGCTCTTGGGGCTATTCCAAACTGGGGGATACGGGAGTACACCGATAAACTCATCTTT
>TRDJ1|NA|TRDV1|NA
CALGEPMGTYHTDKLIF
TGTGCTCTTGGGGAACCAATGGGAACGTACCACACCGATAAACTCATCTTT
>TRDJ1|NA|TRDV1|NA
CALGAGLVDTLSDKLIF
TGTGCTCTTGGGGCAGGCCTTGTCGATACATTGTCCGATAAACTCATCTTT
>TRDJ1|few|TRDV1|NA
CALGEPPSRGHQLIF
TGTGCTCTTGGGGAACCTCCCTCCCGGGGACATCAGCTCATCTTT
>TRDJ1|medium-sized|TRDV1|NA
CALGEPASYTPLGSDKLIF
TGTGCTCTTGGGGAACCAGCTTCGTACACACCACTGGGCTCCGATAAACTCATCTTT
>TRDJ1|NA|TRDV1|NA
CALGERGPYRPYTDKLIF
TGTGCTCTTGGGGAACGGGGCCCCTACCGCCCTTACACCGATAAACTCATCTTT
>TRDJ1|medium-sized|TRDV1|NA
CALGEPPPGGATGDKLIF
TGTGCTCTTGGGGAACCCCCGCCCGGGGGGGCAACGGGGGATAAACTCATCTTT
>TRDJ1|few|TRDV1|TRDD3
CALGHPPWGGYAYTDKLIF
TGTGCTCTTGGGCACCCCCCTTGGGGAGGATACGCGTACACCGATAAACTCATCTTT
>TRDJ1|medium-sized|TRDV2|TRDD3
CACDTPLLGDYYTDKLIF
TGTGCCTGTGACACGCCCTTACTGGGGGATTACTACACCGATAAACTCATCTTT
>TRDJ1|NA|TRDV1|TRDD3
CALGEEVGGYGAYTDKLIF
TGTGCTCTTGGGGAAGAGGTGGGAGGATACGGGGCCTACACCGATAAACTCATCTTT
>TRDJ1|NA|TRDV1|TRDD3
CALGELGRPYTGDQSSNKLIF
TGTGCTCTTGGGGAACTGGGTCGACCTTATACTGGGGACCAATCTAGCAATAAACTCATCTTT